These 26 T cell receptor beta chains originate from one sample sequenced in a study of T-cell memory formation after mild COVID-19. TCRdb re-called the 5' RACE reads with MiXCR, one entry per CDR3 protein. The data hold around 440,000 distinct CDR3 sequences, with approximately 18% observed a single time. Sequenced material: PBMCs or a T cell subset sorted from them (not recorded which). All receptors derive from an adult woman who had mild COVID-19 (a few samples of this study predate the infection). Cell type and time point are not known.

This clonotype was picked up a small number of times. The chain recombines TRBV5-1 with TRBJ1-2; TRBD1 is a possible D gene (6 bases). This CDR3 contains 14 residues. Per germline, CDR1 SGHRS and CDR2 YFSETQ. V lost 0 bases, J lost 4 bases, and 10 bases lay in between. CDR3 sequence: CASSLAQGRYGYTF. CDR3 sequence (DNA): TGCGCCAGCAGCTTGGCCCAGGGGCGCTATGGCTACACCTTC. Full variable domain (remainder filled in from reference TRBV5-1 and TRBJ1-2): KAGVTQTPRYLIKTRGQQVTLSCSPISGHRSVSWYQQTPGQGLQFLFEYFSETQRNKGNFPGRFSGRQFSNSRSEMNVSTLELGDSALYLCASSLAQGRYGYTFGSGTRLTVV.

Only a few counts were recorded for this clonotype. The chain recombines TRBV29-1 with TRBJ2-7, with D unresolved. The V gene lost 6 bases and the J gene lost 3 bases, with 9 bases spanning the gap. The CDR3 extends over 11 amino acids. Germline CDR1 is SQVTM and CDR2 is ANQGSEA. CDR3 sequence reads: CSVTQDYEQYF. DNA of the CDR3: TGCAGCGTCACCCAGGACTACGAGCAGTACTTC.

The rearrangement joins TRBV7-8 to TRBJ1-6; D unresolved. Germline V gene lookup returns CDR1 SGHVS and CDR2 FQNEAQ. V lost 5 bases, J lost 0 bases, and 8 bases lay in between. The CDR3 runs to 15 residues. The CDR3: CASSPRASYNSPLHF. The DNA for the CDR3 is TGTGCCAGCAGCCCCCGTGCCTCCTATAATTCACCCCTCCACTTT.

This clonotype was detected only a few times. The J gene is TRBJ2-5, the V gene TRBV18; D gene uncertain. CDR1 is KGHSH, CDR2 LQKENI, per germline. Trimming pared 3 bases from V and 5 bases from J, leaving 4 bases between. CDR3 length: 11 residues. CDR3 amino acids: CASSPVETQYF. The CDR3 DNA is TGTGCCAGCTCACCGGTCGAGACCCAGTACTTC. Variable domain in full (rest from reference TRBV18 and TRBJ2-5): NAGVMQNPRHLVRRRGQEARLRCSPMKGHSHVYWYRQLPEEGLKFMVYLQKENIIDESGMPKERFSAEFPKEGPSILRIQQVVRGDSAAYFCASSPVETQYFGPGTRLLVL.

The chain uses TRBV20-1 and TRBJ1-1; no clear D. Trimming removed 2 bases from V and 4 bases from J, with 11 bases in between. Germline V CDR1 and CDR2: DFQATT, SNEGSKA (reference sequence). The CDR3 sequence is 13 residues long. As DNA, the CDR3 is TGCAGTGCTAGAATCCCAGTCGCCACTGAAGCTTTCTTT. Its protein is CSARIPVATEAFF.

The rearrangement joins TRBV5-6 to TRBJ2-1; unclear D gene. This CDR3 is 15 amino acids long. The V and J ends lost 1 base and 0 bases respectively, with 8 bases between them. Per the germline V gene, CDR1 is SGHDT and CDR2 is YYEEEE. CDR3 residues: CASSLLLSSYNEQFF. Written as DNA, the CDR3 is TGTGCCAGCAGCTTGTTACTTTCCTCCTACAATGAGCAGTTCTTC. Drawing the rest from reference TRBV5-6 and TRBJ2-1, the complete variable domain is DAGVTQSPTHLIKTRGQQVTLRCSPKSGHDTVSWYQQALGQGPQFIFQYYEEEERQRGNFPDRFSGHQFPNYSSELNVNALLLGDSALYLCASSLLLSSYNEQFFGPGTRLTVL.

The chain links TRBV6-1 to TRBJ2-3; 7 positions match TRBD1. The germline CDR1 and CDR2 sequences are MNHNS and SASEGT. There are 15 residues in the CDR3. Trimming at V came to 6 bases and at J to 2 bases, leaving 8 bases not matched to a gene. This CDR3 reads CASRDTGASTDTQYF. For the CDR3, the DNA is TGTGCCAGCAGGGATACAGGGGCCTCCACAGATACGCAGTATTTT.

This clonotype was seen a handful of times. With a much larger clone just one base away, this may be a read error. The chain joins TRBV7-9 to TRBJ2-3; 11 nucleotides align to TRBD1. The CDR3 runs to 15 residues. The germline V gene has CDR1 SEHNR and CDR2 FQNEAQ (reference sequence). The J segment lost 2 bases and the V segment lost 4 bases, leaving 2 bases of the junction unmatched. The CDR3 DNA sequence: TGTGCCAGCAGCTCCGGACAGGGGGCCACAGATACGCAGTATTTT. This sequence encodes CASSSGQGATDTQYF.

V is TRBV1 and J is TRBJ1-6. TRBV1 is a known pseudogene. There are 15 residues in the CDR3. CDR3 DNA: TGCACCAGCAGCCAAGATCGGGGAGATAATTCACCCCTCCACTTT. It encodes CTSSQDRGDNSPLHF.

Notes on this clonotype: One base away lies a much larger clone, so this may be a sequencing read error. This chain uses TRBV7-9 with TRBJ2-1; D is perhaps TRBD2 (5 bases). The germline V gene encodes CDR1 SEHNR and CDR2 FQNEAQ (reference sequence). The CDR3 is 11 residues long. V lost 3 bases, J lost 9 bases, and 6 bases lay in between. The CDR3 region is CASSFSVEQFF. The CDR3 bases are TGTGCCAGCAGCTTTAGCGTTGAGCAGTTCTTC.

V usage is TRBV7-3 and J usage is TRBJ2-3; D is perhaps TRBD2 (5 bases). Germline-derived CDR1 and CDR2 are SGHTA and FQGTGA. There are 13 residues in the CDR3. Trimming pared 5 bases from V and 2 bases from J, leaving 8 bases between. DNA for the CDR3: TGTGCCAGCAGCAGGACTCCCACAGATACGCAGTATTTT. Its translation is CASSRTPTDTQYF.

The rearrangement links TRBV24-1 to TRBJ2-2; D not certain. In germline, CDR1 is KGHDR, CDR2 SFDVKD. This CDR3 spans 14 amino acids. The V end lost 9 bases, the J end lost 3 bases, and 13 bases lay between the germline ends. CDR3 region: CATSQTTDTGELFF. In DNA, the CDR3 is TGTGCCACCTCACAGACGACGGACACCGGGGAGCTGTTTTTT.

A few counts support this clonotype. V and J are TRBV25-1 and TRBJ2-7; possible D gene TRBD2, 6 bases. The CDR3 covers 12 residues. V was trimmed by 6 bases and J by 6 bases, leaving 12 bases between them. The germline CDR1 and CDR2 sequences are MGHDK and SYGVNS. The CDR3 sequence: CASSRAGFEQYF. DNA of the CDR3: TGTGCCAGCAGCAGGGCGGGGTTCGAGCAGTACTTC.

This clonotype occurred a few times. This chain connects TRBV15 to TRBJ2-7; TRBD1 matches 11 bases. Germline values: CDR1 LNHNV, CDR2 YYDKDF (reference sequence). With 8 bases clipped from V and 0 bases from J, the junction kept 3 bases outside the gene matches. The CDR3 has 14 residues. The CDR3 DNA follows: TGTGCCACCGCCGGGACAGGGGGCTCCTACGAGCAGTACTTC. This sequence encodes CATAGTGGSYEQYF.

This sequence joins TRBV6-6 and TRBJ1-5, with a possible D match to TRBD1 (6 bases). CDR1 is MNHNY and CDR2 is SVGAGI in the germline V gene (reference sequence). Trimming removed 2 bases from V and 0 bases from J, with 11 bases in between. The CDR3 extends over 16 amino acids. The CDR3 sequence is CASSYRAGDSNQPQHF. The CDR3 nucleotides read TGTGCCAGCAGTTACCGGGCAGGGGATAGCAATCAGCCCCAGCATTTT.

This clonotype has just a few counts. CDR3 protein: CASSFLGTSGRRNEQYF. DNA of the CDR3: TGTGCCAGCAGCTTCCTTGGGACTAGCGGGAGACGGAACGAGCAGTACTTC. The rearrangement joins TRBV7-8 to TRBJ2-7; 14 nucleotides agree with TRBD2. The V and J ends lost 3 bases and 5 bases, in that order; junction bases with no gene match: 9. Per the germline V gene, CDR1 is SGHVS and CDR2 is FQNEAQ. The CDR3 loop spans 17 amino acids. Looking up the rest from reference TRBV7-8 and TRBJ2-7 gives the full variable domain: GAGVSQSPRYKVAKRGQDVALRCDPISGHVSLFWYQQALGQGPEFLTYFQNEAQLDKSGLPSDRFFAERPEGSVSTLKIQRTQQEDSAVYLCASSFLGTSGRRNEQYFGPGTRLTVT.

The DNA of the CDR3 is TGTGCCACCAGCCCAGGGACTAGCGGGAGGAATGAGCAGTTCTTC. Residues: CATSPGTSGRNEQFF. The chain joins TRBV15 to TRBJ2-1, with 15 bases fitting TRBD2. Germline values: CDR1 LNHNV, CDR2 YYDKDF (reference sequence). V shed 5 bases and J 7 bases; nucleotides not matched to a gene: 3. This CDR3 region has 15 residues.

The chain joins TRBV7-9 to TRBJ2-3; the match to TRBD2 covers 15 bases. Looked up from germline, CDR1 is SEHNR and CDR2 is FQNEAQ (reference sequence). The CDR3 has 17 residues. Trimming at V came to 5 bases and at J to 3 bases, leaving 6 bases not matched to a gene. The CDR3 protein is CASSLRTSGRETDTQYF. The CDR3 DNA sequence: TGTGCCAGCAGCCTACGGACTAGCGGGAGGGAGACAGATACGCAGTATTTT.

The chain links TRBV27 to TRBJ1-4; 9 bases align to TRBD1. Germline lookup yields CDR1 MNHEY and CDR2 SMNVEV (reference sequence). Trimming cost V 6 bases and J 5 bases; bases outside gene matches: 7. This CDR3 is 15 amino acids long. The CDR3 is CASRDAGTGNEKLFF. The DNA of the CDR3 is TGTGCCAGCAGAGACGCCGGGACAGGGAATGAAAAACTGTTTTTT.

This clonotype was detected many times. The genes are TRBV7-9 and TRBJ2-3; tentatively, D is TRBD1 or TRBD2 (5 bases each). Germline V gene data show CDR1 as SEHNR and CDR2 as FQNEAQ (reference sequence). The CDR3 is 15 residues long. Trimming cost V 6 bases and J 2 bases, with 15 bases left between them. The CDR3: CASRRDPLHTDTQYF. The CDR3 nucleotides are TGTGCCAGCAGAAGGGACCCCCTCCACACAGATACGCAGTATTTT.

V is TRBV24-1 and J is TRBJ2-1, with D uncertain. Trimming took 2 bases from V and 6 from J, leaving 7 bases between them. This CDR3 contains 13 residues. Germline CDR1 is KGHDR and CDR2 is SFDVKD. This CDR3 reads CATSDYDGNEQFF. CDR3 nucleotides: TGTGCCACCAGTGATTACGACGGCAATGAGCAGTTCTTC.

The chain carries TRBV15 and TRBJ1-1; weak D call: TRBD1 (6 bases). Germline V gene data show CDR1 as LNHNV and CDR2 as YYDKDF (reference sequence). This CDR3 is 14 amino acids long. The V gene lost 0 bases and the J gene lost 6 bases, with 11 bases spanning the gap. In DNA form, the CDR3 reads TGTGCCACCAGCAGAGATACAGGGCGGCCTGAAGCTTTCTTT. As protein: CATSRDTGRPEAFF.

This clonotype was seen ten or more times. This rearrangement joins TRBV5-1 to TRBJ2-7; 13 positions match TRBD2. CDR3 length equals 14 residues. Germline loops: CDR1 SGHRS, CDR2 YFSETQ. Unmatched junction bases numbered 4, after V lost 3 bases and J lost 7 bases. The CDR3: CASSSGLAGKEQYF. CDR3 DNA sequence: TGCGCCAGCAGCTCGGGACTAGCGGGAAAGGAGCAGTACTTC.

J is TRBJ1-1 and V is TRBV7-9, with D maybe TRBD1 (5 bases). This CDR3 spans 18 amino acids. The V end lost 1 base, the J end lost 4 bases, and 22 bases lay between the germline ends. CDR1 is SEHNR and CDR2 is FQNEAQ in the germline V gene (reference sequence). The CDR3 spells CASSLGGGGVRRGTEAFF. CDR3 sequence (DNA): TGTGCCAGCAGCTTAGGAGGCGGGGGGGTACGACGGGGCACTGAAGCTTTCTTT.

The chain links TRBV9 to TRBJ2-3, with D unresolved. Germline-derived CDR1 and CDR2 are SGDLS and YYNGEE. The V end was cut by 2 bases, the J end by 4 bases, with 5 bases between. The CDR3 contains 12 residues. The CDR3 loop reads CASSVDPDTQYF. The CDR3 nucleotides are TGTGCCAGCAGCGTGGACCCAGATACGCAGTATTTT.

The chain is built from TRBV12-3 or TRBV12-4 and TRBJ2-3, with a tentative D call TRBD1 (5 bases). Deletions cut 5 bases from V and 2 bases from J, with 11 bases between. CDR3 length equals 14 residues. The CDR3, as DNA: TGTGCCAGCAGTGTCCTAGGGGACACAGATACGCAGTATTTT. It yields the protein CASSVLGDTDTQYF.